The rows below give T cell receptor beta chains drawn from one sample of a study of cytomegalovirus exposure and HLA in healthy donors. Only in-frame clones appear in the TCRdb table, and some are missing; sequencing was by immunoSEQ multiplex PCR. The sample carries 150,000 to 200,000 clones, roughly 77% recorded once. The sequencing input was PBMCs. Receptors originate from a woman aged 18-29 years in good health and CMV-seronegative. Both conserved end residues are part of each CDR3.

J | V | CDR3
TRBJ2-2 | TRBV30 | CAWRKTSSTGELFF
TRBJ1-2 | TRBV7-2 | CASSPYRPEGGYTF
TRBJ2-2 | TRBV11-2 | CASSLTVTGELFF
TRBJ1-2 | TRBV6-1 | CASSVNRGFPYGYTF
TRBJ2-1 | TRBV18 | CASSATGGLGEREGRLWRYNEQFF
TRBJ2-7 | TRBV7-6 | CASSFASGSSDEQYF
TRBJ1-3 | TRBV6-4 | CAGPYGTGQSGNTIYF
TRBJ1-4 | TRBV27 | CASRKQRSEKLFF
TRBJ1-2 | TRBV9 | CASSVAGTGVFGYTF
TRBJ1-1 | TRBV6-5 | CASSYGQGATEAFF
TRBJ2-2 | TRBV7-3 | CASSVSSGNGELFF
TRBJ2-1 | TRBV18 | CASSPVTGRGNEQFF
TRBJ1-5 | TRBV6-4 | CASSIPGGVHSNQPQHF
TRBJ2-5 | TRBV19 | CASSIPDRPETQYF
TRBJ2-7 | TRBV6-6 | CASSYREGGEQYF
TRBJ2-5 | TRBV11-3 | CASSVGGQSQETQYF
TRBJ1-1 | TRBV5-6 | CASSPQGGTEAFF
TRBJ2-5 | TRBV4-2 | CASSQVFAEAGETQYF
TRBJ1-2 | TRBV19 | CASSHRGIGGYTF
TRBJ2-7 | TRBV5-6 | CASSYRQGVPYEQYF
TRBJ1-1 | TRBV11-1 | CASSSQGTEAMNTEAFF
TRBJ1-2 | TRBV4-2 | CASSQDLAGGADGYTF
TRBJ2-2 | TRBV6-5 | CASTRDRGFTGELFF
TRBJ1-1 | TRBV7-9 | CASSFSTGANTEAFF
TRBJ2-7 | TRBV16 | CASSQSTYEQYF
NA | TRBV6-1 | CASSDTTGTGTYEQYF
TRBJ2-3 | TRBV11-3 | CASSLGRRESATDTQYF
TRBJ2-1 | TRBV4-2 | CASSPAGSSYNEQFF
TRBJ1-1 | TRBV6-1 | CASRTQGDSPEAFF
TRBJ2-5 | TRBV2 | CASSDLASQETQYF
TRBJ1-2 | TRBV28 | CASSSSNANNNYGYTF
TRBJ2-3 | TRBV27 | CASSLTGTGGSTDTQYF
TRBJ2-5 | TRBV28 | CASRVGGSETQYF
TRBJ2-5 | TRBV6-5 | CASKREVTQETQYF
TRBJ1-1 | TRBV9 | CASSVGRGPKNTEAFF
TRBJ1-2 | TRBV5-4 | CASSLAGLAEAYGYTF
TRBJ2-7 | TRBV6-5 | CASSYPTTGGHEQYF
TRBJ2-2 | TRBV18 | CASSPLDSPTGELFF
TRBJ2-1 | TRBV20-1 | CSAPPGTSEFF
TRBJ2-7 | TRBV27 | CASFYTRTGMGREQYF
TRBJ1-4 | TRBV15 | CATSIYATNEKLFF
TRBJ2-5 | TRBV5-1 | CASTLSGGAETQYF
TRBJ2-5 | TRBV7-6 | CATSGAGGETQYF
TRBJ2-3 | TRBV14 | CASSRGQDRADTQYF
TRBJ1-2 | TRBV5-5 | CASSFYTGSYGYTF
TRBJ2-1 | TRBV19 | CASSIQVSLNEQFF